One and the same sample provided the 21 T cell receptor beta chains below, sequenced in a study of CD8+CD57+ T cells in acquired aplastic anemia. CDR3 and TCR beta VDJ profiling relied on genomic DNA as the template. Each CDR3 protein is one row after TCRdb ran MiXCR on the reads. This table holds just over 400,000 distinct CDR3 sequences, roughly 68% found once. The sample comprised sorted CD4+, CD8+, or CD8+CD57+ T cells (not recorded which) from PBMCs. All receptors derive from a human donor in good health, serving as a control.

This chain connects TRBV5-4 to TRBJ2-5; 8 bases match TRBD2. CDR3 length: 18 residues. V lost 4 bases and J lost 1; bases outside the gene matches: 15. The germline gives CDR1 SGHNT, CDR2 YYREEE (reference sequence). CDR3 loop: CASSREAGGRDSQETQYF. As DNA, the CDR3 is TGTGCCAGCAGCCGGGAGGCGGGGGGTAGGGATTCCCAAGAGACCCAGTACTTC.

J is TRBJ1-2 and V is TRBV9; D is undetermined. The germline CDR1 and CDR2 sequences are SGDLS and YYNGEE. The CDR3 totals 12 residues. Trimming removed 0 bases at V and 10 bases at J, with 10 bases between. The CDR3 loop reads CASSVEGQSYTF. In DNA form, the CDR3 reads TGTGCCAGCAGCGTAGAGGGTCAGTCCTACACCTTC. The whole variable domain, remainder taken from reference TRBV9 and TRBJ1-2, is DSGVTQTPKHLITATGQRVTLRCSPRSGDLSVYWYQQSLDQGLQFLIQYYNGEERAKGNILERFSAQQFPDLHSELNLSSLELGDSALYFCASSVEGQSYTFGSGTRLTVV.

The chain carries TRBV7-2 and TRBJ1-3; D possibly corresponds to TRBD1 (6 bases). The last part of the DNA fits TRBJ2-5 better; the J call may be wrong. This CDR3 has 15 amino acids. The germline CDR1 and CDR2 sequences are SGHTA and FQGNSA. The CDR3 is CASSVTRTSGHAQYF. The CDR3 DNA follows: TGTGCCAGCAGCGTAACAAGGACGTCGGGACACGCCCAGTACTTC.

As regards this clonotype: An end of the junction differs from the germline gene, which may be a read error. DNA of the CDR3: TGCGCCACCAGTAAAGGGACAGAGACCCAGTACTTC. As protein: CATSKGTETQYF. The J gene is TRBJ2-5, the V gene TRBV24-1; D is tentatively TRBD1 or TRBD2 (5 bases each). There are 12 residues in the CDR3. Germline V gene data show CDR1 as KGHDR and CDR2 as SFDVKD.

Details on this clonotype: At one boundary the junction diverges from the germline segment, which might be a read error. CDR3 DNA sequence: TGTGCCACCAGTGATTCACGGGTGGGAGCAGCTACACAGTATTTT. Translating it yields CATSDSRVGAATQYF. The chain employs TRBV2 and TRBJ2-3, with D perhaps matching TRBD2 (5 bases). The germline V gene has CDR1 SNHLY and CDR2 FYNNEI. The CDR3 has 15 amino acids.

The chain links TRBV7-2 to TRBJ2-4, with D tentatively TRBD1 or TRBD2 (5 bases each). CDR3 length: 15 amino acids. V lost 0 bases and J 15 bases, leaving 21 bases between the germline ends. Germline CDR1 is SGHTA and CDR2 is FQGNSA. The chain's CDR3 is CASSLALGGRDQAYF. The CDR3 DNA reads as TGTGCCAGCAGCTTAGCGCTTGGTGGTCGGGACCAGGCGTACTTC.

A few counts support this clonotype. The genes are TRBV9 and TRBJ2-3; D might be TRBD1 (6 bases). CDR3 size: 14 residues. Per the germline V gene, CDR1 is SGDLS and CDR2 is YYNGEE. V lost 3 bases and J lost 3, with 11 bases in between. The CDR3 loop is CASSDRDTTDTQYF. The CDR3 nucleotides read TGTGCCAGCAGCGACAGGGATACGACAGATACGCAGTATTTT.

The chain links TRBV5-5 to TRBJ2-5; 7 bases are a match to TRBD1. The CDR3 runs 16 residues. CDR1 is SGHKS and CDR2 is YYEKEE in the germline V gene (reference sequence). Trimming took 2 bases from V and 1 from J; bases not matched to a gene: 8. This chain's CDR3 is CASSFEDRSRQETQYF. For the CDR3, the DNA is TGTGCCAGCAGCTTCGAGGACAGGAGCCGCCAAGAGACCCAGTACTTC.

In this sample, this clonotype turned up many times. The chain employs TRBV24-1 and TRBJ2-2; D is possibly TRBD1 (5 bases). The CDR3 runs to 12 residues. The germline V and J ends were trimmed by 6 bases and 6 bases, with 7 bases remaining between them. Germline V gene lookup returns CDR1 KGHDR and CDR2 SFDVKD. DNA of the CDR3: TGTGCCACCAGTTGGGGCCCCGGGGAGCTGTTTTTT. It specifies CATSWGPGELFF.

About this clonotype: The conserved phenylalanine or tryptophan is not found at the CDR3 terminus, so this likely reflects a read error. The chain has TRBV11-1 and TRBJ2-6, with 9 positions matching TRBD1. Germline assignment: CDR1 SGHAT and CDR2 FQDESV (reference sequence). CDR3 length: 18 residues. In DNA form, the CDR3 reads TGTGCCAGCAGCTTAGCAACAGGGGGCGCATCTGGGGCCAGCGTCCTGACTCTC. It is translated as CASSLATGGASGASVLTL.

The V and J genes are TRBV7-9 and TRBJ2-3; D may match TRBD1 or TRBD2 (5 bases each). The V gene lost 7 bases and the J gene lost 8 bases, with 19 bases spanning the gap. This CDR3 is built from 14 residues. The germline V gene has CDR1 SEHNR and CDR2 FQNEAQ (reference sequence). The CDR3 is CASTGPGPSTTQYF. The CDR3 nucleotides read TGTGCCAGCACGGGACCAGGACCCAGTACTACGCAGTATTTT.

Comment on this clonotype: The junction departs from the called germline gene at one end, perhaps through a read error. The chain is built from TRBV10-3 and TRBJ2-2; D is undetermined. From germline, CDR1 is ENHRY and CDR2 SYGVKD. The CDR3 spans 14 residues. This chain's CDR3 is CAISDIRNTEKLFF. Here the CDR3 DNA reads TGTGCCATTAGTGACATACGAAACACCGAAAAGCTGTTTTTT.

This rearrangement joins TRBV12-3 or TRBV12-4 to TRBJ2-1; a weak D match, TRBD1 (5 bases). This CDR3 comprises 13 residues. V was cut by 5 bases and J by 9 bases, with 14 bases left in between. CDR3 region: CASSATRGAEQFF. The CDR3 nucleotides are TGTGCCAGCAGTGCTACAAGGGGTGCTGAGCAGTTCTTC.

Worth noting for this clonotype: One junction end disagrees with the germline gene, perhaps due to a read error. V is TRBV7-2 and J is TRBJ2-2, with D perhaps TRBD1 or TRBD2 (5 bases each). This CDR3 is built from 15 residues. CDR1 and CDR2 from the germline V gene are SGHTA and FQGNSA. Here the CDR3 DNA reads TGTGCCAGCAGCCGGCGAGCCTGGGGCAGAGGGGCGCTGTTTTTT. Its protein product is CASSRRAWGRGALFF.

As for this clonotype: At one end the junction does not follow the germline gene, possibly because of a read error. This chain links TRBV7-9 with TRBJ2-1; TRBD1 agrees at 7 bases. Germline V CDR1 and CDR2: SEHNR, FQNEAQ (reference sequence). The CDR3 sequence is 17 residues long. The CDR3 reads CASSKGQVLQNNHEQFF. The CDR3 bases are TGTGCTAGCAGCAAAGGACAGGTTTTACAGAACAACCATGAGCAGTTCTTC.

This clonotype came up a few times. This chain connects TRBV19 to TRBJ2-7; tentative D call: TRBD2 (7 bases). CDR3 length: 14 residues. CDR1 is LNHDA, CDR2 SQIVND, per germline (reference sequence). Between the trimmed V and J ends, which lost 9 bases and 1 base, there was a span of 16 bases. CDR3 loop: CASGPGGLSYEQYF. CDR3 sequence (DNA): TGTGCCAGCGGCCCGGGGGGCCTTTCCTACGAGCAGTACTTC. Looking up the rest from reference TRBV19 and TRBJ2-7 gives the full variable domain: DGGITQSPKYLFRKEGQNVTLSCEQNLNHDAMYWYRQDPGQGLRLIYYSQIVNDFQKGDIAEGYSVSREKKESFPLTVTSAQKNPTAFYLCASGPGGLSYEQYFGPGTRLTVT.

This clonotype has at least ten counts. This chain connects TRBV5-1 to TRBJ2-7; 7 nucleotides align to TRBD1. Germline V CDR1 and CDR2: SGHRS, YFSETQ. The CDR3 extends over 12 amino acids. The V segment lost 9 bases and the J segment 0 bases; nucleotides outside the gene matches: 3. The CDR3 loop is CANWDSSYEQYF. The CDR3 region has the DNA TGCGCCAACTGGGACAGCTCCTACGAGCAGTACTTC.

A note on this clonotype: One junction end disagrees with the germline gene, perhaps due to a read error. The chain joins TRBV7-2 to TRBJ2-7, with 7 bases aligning to TRBD1. The CDR3 consists of 14 residues. CDR1 and CDR2 from the germline V gene are SGHTA and FQGNSA. CDR3 sequence reads: CASSWPPRTVGGYF. The CDR3 DNA sequence: TGTGCCAGCAGCTGGCCCCCCCGAACGGTAGGGGGCTATTTC.

J is TRBJ1-1 and V is TRBV5-4; a possible D gene is TRBD1 (5 bases). V lost 8 bases to trimming and J lost 1 base, with 21 bases between them. CDR1 is SGHNT and CDR2 is YYREEE in the germline V gene (reference sequence). The CDR3 totals 16 residues. CDR3 loop: CASSTAAGPGNTEAFF. CDR3 coding DNA: TGTGCCAGTAGTACGGCCGCGGGGCCCGGGAACACTGAAGCTTTCTTT.

This clonotype showed up just once. The missing conserved phenylalanine or tryptophan at the end of this CDR3 makes a read error likely. The DNA is left out, because the CDR3 cannot be placed on it with certainty; the CDR3 is given as TCRdb lists it. The chain is built from TRBV9 and TRBJ1-5; TRBD1 reflects the table's D call only, with no check against the DNA. The CDR3 is 13 residues long, counting both termini. Germline values: CDR1 SGDLS, CDR2 YYNGEE. The CDR3 spells CASSASGTGTDTL.

In this sample, this clonotype turned up a few times. V gene TRBV7-2 combines with J gene TRBJ2-2; no firm D call. Trimming shortened V by 1 base and J by 5 bases, and 5 bases separated the two germline ends. Germline V gene sequence: CDR1 SGHTA, CDR2 FQGNSA. This CDR3 comprises 13 residues. CDR3 sequence reads: CASSLEQTGELFF. CDR3 nucleotides: TGTGCCAGCAGCTTAGAACAGACCGGGGAGCTGTTTTTT.